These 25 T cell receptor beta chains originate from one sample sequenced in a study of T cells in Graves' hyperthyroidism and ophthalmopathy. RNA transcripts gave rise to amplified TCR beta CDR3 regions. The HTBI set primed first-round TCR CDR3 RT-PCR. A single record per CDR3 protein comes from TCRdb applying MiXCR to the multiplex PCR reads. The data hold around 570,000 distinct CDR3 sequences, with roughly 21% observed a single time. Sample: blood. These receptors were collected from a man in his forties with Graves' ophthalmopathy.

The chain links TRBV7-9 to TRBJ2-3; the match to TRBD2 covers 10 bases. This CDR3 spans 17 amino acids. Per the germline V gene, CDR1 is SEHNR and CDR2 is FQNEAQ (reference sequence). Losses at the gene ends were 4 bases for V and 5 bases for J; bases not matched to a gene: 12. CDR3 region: CASSYEGRLAGIDTQYF. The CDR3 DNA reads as TGTGCCAGCAGCTACGAGGGGAGACTAGCGGGCATAGATACGCAGTATTTT. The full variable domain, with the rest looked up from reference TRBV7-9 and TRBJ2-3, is DTGVSQNPRHKITKRGQNVTFRCDPISEHNRLYWYRQTLGQGPEFLTYFQNEAQLEKSRLLSDRFSAERPKGSFSTLEIQRTEQGDSAMYLCASSYEGRLAGIDTQYFGPGTRLTVL.

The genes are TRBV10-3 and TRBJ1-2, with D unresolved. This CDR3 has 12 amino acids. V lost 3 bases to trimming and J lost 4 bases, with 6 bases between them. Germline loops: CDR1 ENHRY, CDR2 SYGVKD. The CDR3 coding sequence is TGTGCCATCAGTGAAGAGCCCTATGGCTACACCTTC. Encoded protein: CAISEEPYGYTF.

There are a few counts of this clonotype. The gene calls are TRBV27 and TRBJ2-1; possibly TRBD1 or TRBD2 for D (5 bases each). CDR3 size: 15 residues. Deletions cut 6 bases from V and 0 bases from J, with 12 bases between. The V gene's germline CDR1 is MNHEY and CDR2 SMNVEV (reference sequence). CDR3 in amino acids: CASRRGPSSYNEQFF. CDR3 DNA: TGTGCCAGCAGACGGGGCCCCAGCTCCTACAATGAGCAGTTCTTC.

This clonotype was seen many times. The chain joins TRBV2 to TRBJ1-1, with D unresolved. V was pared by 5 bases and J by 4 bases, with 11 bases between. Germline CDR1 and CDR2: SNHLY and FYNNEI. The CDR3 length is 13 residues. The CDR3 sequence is CASSPPAGTEAFF. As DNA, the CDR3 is TGTGCCAGCAGTCCCCCGGCGGGCACTGAAGCTTTCTTT.

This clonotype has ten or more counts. The CDR3 spells CASSLTTGPANYGYTF. The CDR3 DNA sequence: TGTGCCAGCAGTCTTACGACAGGACCAGCTAACTATGGCTACACCTTC. This chain links TRBV6-1 with TRBJ1-2; the D gene is possibly TRBD1 (6 bases). The CDR3 sequence is 16 residues long. Germline CDR1 MNHNS, CDR2 SASEGT. V shed 5 bases and J shed 0 bases, with 16 bases lying between them.

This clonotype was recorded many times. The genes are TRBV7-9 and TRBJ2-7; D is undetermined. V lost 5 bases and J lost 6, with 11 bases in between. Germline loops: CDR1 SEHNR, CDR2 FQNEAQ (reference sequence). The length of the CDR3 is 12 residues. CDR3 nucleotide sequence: TGTGCCAGCAGCATTAGGACCGGCGAGCAGTACTTC. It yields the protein CASSIRTGEQYF.

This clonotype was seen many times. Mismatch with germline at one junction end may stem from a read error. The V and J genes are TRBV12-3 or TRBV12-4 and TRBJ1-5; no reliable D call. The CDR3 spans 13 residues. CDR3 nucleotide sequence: TGTGCCAGCAGCTTAGGGAGCAATCAGCCCCAGCATTTT. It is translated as CASSLGSNQPQHF.

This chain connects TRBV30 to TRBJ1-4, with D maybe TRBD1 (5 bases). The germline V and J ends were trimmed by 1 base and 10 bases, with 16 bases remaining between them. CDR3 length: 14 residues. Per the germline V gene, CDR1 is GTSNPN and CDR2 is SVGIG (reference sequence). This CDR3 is CAWSGASGRGKLFF. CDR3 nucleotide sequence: TGTGCCTGGAGTGGTGCCTCCGGAAGGGGAAAACTGTTTTTT.

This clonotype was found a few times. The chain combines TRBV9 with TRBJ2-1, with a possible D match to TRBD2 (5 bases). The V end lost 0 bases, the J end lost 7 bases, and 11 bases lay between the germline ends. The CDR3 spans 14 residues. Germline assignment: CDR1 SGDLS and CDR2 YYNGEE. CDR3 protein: CASSVAGKVNEQFF. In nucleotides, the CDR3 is TGTGCCAGCAGCGTAGCGGGAAAAGTTAATGAGCAGTTCTTC.

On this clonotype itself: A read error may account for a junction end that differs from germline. The CDR3 loop reads CATSGSGGSTAYNEQLF. The DNA of the CDR3 is TGTGCCACCAGTGGTAGCGGAGGGTCGACCGCCTACAATGAGCAGCTCTTC. The J gene is TRBJ2-1, the V gene TRBV24-1; D is perhaps TRBD2 (6 bases). The CDR3 covers 17 residues. Per germline, CDR1 KGHDR and CDR2 SFDVKD.

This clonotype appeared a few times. The CDR3 here is CSAQGQVGSPLHF. The CDR3 nucleotides are TGCAGTGCCCAGGGACAAGTCGGCTCACCCCTCCACTTT. The rearrangement links TRBV20-1 to TRBJ1-6; D possibly corresponds to TRBD1 (6 bases). Germline CDR1 reads DFQATT; CDR2 reads SNEGSKA (reference sequence). The CDR3 consists of 13 residues. Trimming cost V 6 bases and J 10 bases, with 16 bases left between them.

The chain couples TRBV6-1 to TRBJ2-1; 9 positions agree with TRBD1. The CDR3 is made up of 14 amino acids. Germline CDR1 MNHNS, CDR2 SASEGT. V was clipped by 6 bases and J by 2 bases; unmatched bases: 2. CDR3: CASRRDRAYNEQFF. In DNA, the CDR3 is TGTGCCAGCAGACGGGACAGGGCCTACAATGAGCAGTTCTTC.

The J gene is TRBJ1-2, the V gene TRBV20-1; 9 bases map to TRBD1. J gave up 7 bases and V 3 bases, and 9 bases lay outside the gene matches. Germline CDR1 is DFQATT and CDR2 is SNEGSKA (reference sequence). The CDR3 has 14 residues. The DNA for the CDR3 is TGCAGTGCTAGGCTTGCGGGACAGGGTCCTGGCTACACCTTC. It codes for CSARLAGQGPGYTF.

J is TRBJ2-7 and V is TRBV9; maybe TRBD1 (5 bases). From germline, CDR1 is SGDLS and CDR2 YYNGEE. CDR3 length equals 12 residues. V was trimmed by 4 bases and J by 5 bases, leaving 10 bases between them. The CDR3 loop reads CASSSGSDEQYF. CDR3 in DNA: TGTGCCAGCAGCTCAGGGTCCGACGAGCAGTACTTC.

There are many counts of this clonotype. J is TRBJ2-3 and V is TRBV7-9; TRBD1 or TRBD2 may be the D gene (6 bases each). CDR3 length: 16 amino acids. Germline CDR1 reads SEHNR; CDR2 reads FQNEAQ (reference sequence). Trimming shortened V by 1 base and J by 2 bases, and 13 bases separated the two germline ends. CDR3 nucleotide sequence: TGTGCCAGCAGCTTAGTAGGGGGAGGTCCCACAGATACGCAGTATTTT. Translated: CASSLVGGGPTDTQYF.

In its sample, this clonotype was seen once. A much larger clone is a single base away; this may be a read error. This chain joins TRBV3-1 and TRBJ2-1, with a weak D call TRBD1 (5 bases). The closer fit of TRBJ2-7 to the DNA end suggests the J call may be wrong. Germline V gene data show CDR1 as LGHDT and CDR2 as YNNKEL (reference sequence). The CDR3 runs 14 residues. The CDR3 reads CASSHWGSYNEQYF. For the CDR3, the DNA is TGTGCCAGCAGCCACTGGGGCTCCTACAATGAGCAGTACTTC.

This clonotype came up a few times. Here the CDR3 DNA reads TGTGCCAGCAGTTTCCGGCAGGGCTCCTACGAGCAGTACTTC. Amino acids: CASSFRQGSYEQYF. The J gene is TRBJ2-7, the V gene TRBV12-3 or TRBV12-4, with D possibly TRBD1 on 5 matching bases. Trimming pared 3 bases from V and 0 bases from J, leaving 9 bases between. This CDR3 contains 14 residues.

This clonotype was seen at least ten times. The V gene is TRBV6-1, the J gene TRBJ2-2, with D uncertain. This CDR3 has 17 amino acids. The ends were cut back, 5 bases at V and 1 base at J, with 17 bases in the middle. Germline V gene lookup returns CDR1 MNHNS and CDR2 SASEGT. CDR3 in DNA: TGTGCCAGCAGTTTTGAAGCTCCCCAGATGAACACCGGGGAGCTGTTTTTT. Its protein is CASSFEAPQMNTGELFF.

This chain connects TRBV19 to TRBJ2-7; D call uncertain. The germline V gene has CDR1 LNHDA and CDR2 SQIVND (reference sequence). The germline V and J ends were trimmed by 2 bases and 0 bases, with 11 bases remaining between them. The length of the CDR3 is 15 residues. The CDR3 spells CASSIWNPRSYEQYF. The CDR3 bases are TGTGCCAGTAGTATATGGAACCCGCGCTCCTACGAGCAGTACTTC.

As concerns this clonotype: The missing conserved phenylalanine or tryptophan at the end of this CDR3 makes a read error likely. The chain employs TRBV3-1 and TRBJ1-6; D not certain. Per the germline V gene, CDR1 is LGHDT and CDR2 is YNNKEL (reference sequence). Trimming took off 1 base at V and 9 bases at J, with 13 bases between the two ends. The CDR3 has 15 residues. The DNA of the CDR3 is TGTGCCAGCAGCCAAGTATATAAGGCGGGTTCACCCCTCCACATT. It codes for CASSQVYKAGSPLHI.

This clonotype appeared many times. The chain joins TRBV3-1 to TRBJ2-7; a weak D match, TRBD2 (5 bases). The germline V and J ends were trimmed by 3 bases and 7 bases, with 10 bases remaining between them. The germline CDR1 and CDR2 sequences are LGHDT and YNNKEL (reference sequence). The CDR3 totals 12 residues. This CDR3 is CASSHGLGEQYF. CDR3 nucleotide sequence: TGTGCCAGCAGCCATGGACTGGGGGAGCAGTACTTC.

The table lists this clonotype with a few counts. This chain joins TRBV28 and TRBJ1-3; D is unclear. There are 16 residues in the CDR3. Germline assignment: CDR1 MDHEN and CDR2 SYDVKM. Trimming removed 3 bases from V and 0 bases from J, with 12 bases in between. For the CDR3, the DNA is TGTGCCAGCAGTTTCCCCGGATTACTCTCTGGAAACACCATATATTTT. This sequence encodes CASSFPGLLSGNTIYF.

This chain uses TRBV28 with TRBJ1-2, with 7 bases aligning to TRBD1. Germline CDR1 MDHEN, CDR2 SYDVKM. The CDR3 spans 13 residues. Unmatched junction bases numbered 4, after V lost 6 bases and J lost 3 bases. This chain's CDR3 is CASRTGQYYGYTF. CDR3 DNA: TGTGCCAGCAGAACGGGACAGTACTATGGCTACACCTTC.

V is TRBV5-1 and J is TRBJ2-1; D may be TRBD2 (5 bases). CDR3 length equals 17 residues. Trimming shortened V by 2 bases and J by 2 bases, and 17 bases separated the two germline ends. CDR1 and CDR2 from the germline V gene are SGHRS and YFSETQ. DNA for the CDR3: TGCGCCAGCAGCTTCGGCTTACCGGGATCCACCTACAATGAGCAGTTCTTC. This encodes CASSFGLPGSTYNEQFF.

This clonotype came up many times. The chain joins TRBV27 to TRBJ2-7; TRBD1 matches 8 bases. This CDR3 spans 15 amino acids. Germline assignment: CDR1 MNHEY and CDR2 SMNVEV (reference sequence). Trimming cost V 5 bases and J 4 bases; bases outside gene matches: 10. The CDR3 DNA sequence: TGTGCCAGCAGTCGCAGGGGGCTAGGTGAATACGAGCAGTACTTC. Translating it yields CASSRRGLGEYEQYF.